This T cell receptor (beta chain) stems from a study of T cell responses to AZD1222 COVID-19 vaccine (dated by TCRdb to the early 2020s). Turning to the overall study: A total of about 240 trial participants underwent TCR sequencing, of whom 207 received two doses of AZD1222 and roughly 25 received two doses of the MenACWY control vaccine. Trial participants were enrolled by age into subgroups of 18-55, 56-69 and 70-plus years, and roughly 150, 30 and 60 TCR-sequenced participants, respectively, were included in these subgroups.

Overall study outcomes, separate from this receptor: Vaccine-associated CD4 TCRs spanned the whole spike protein, with dominant responses in regions 160-218 and 743-854. After two AZD1222 doses, spike-specific TCR breadth and depth were significantly higher than at day 0 and than in MenACWY recipients. Reportedly, close to half of the unique spike-specific TCRs recognized epitopes lying outside the regions that are mutated in the B.1.351 and B.1.1.7 variants. Most participants were white British and females outnumbered males, and the authors suggested that clonal diversity may have been underestimated. Because no day 14 peak-response samples were available, repertoires were characterized only after the peak T cell response. Conclusions about previously exposed vaccinees are limited because only a handful of AZD1222 recipients were SARS-CoV-2 seropositive at baseline. The 56-69-year group was small, and its depth increase did not reach significance, likely because of low power.

V and J are truncated by 2 bases and 2 bases respectively, leaving an intervening sequence of 24 bases. The CDR3 has 19 amino acids, counting the end cysteine and phenylalanine. Just CDR3 DNA is preserved here, 57 bases in frame from base 1. CDR1 and CDR2 are drawn from the germline V gene (reference sequence): SEHNR, FQNEAQ. As regards this clone: Its antigen is unknown. Per-base quality was not reported, and no clone a single base away is much larger than it.

The time point tag for this specimen amounts to: about 28 days (+/-7) after the second vaccine dose. Because spike-specific TCR depth and breadth did not differ between the two schedules, AZD1222 recipients who got a second dose at roughly 4 weeks were pooled with those who got a second dose at roughly 12 weeks. Vaccinee samples were obtained from the UK trials COV001 and COV002, which included a single-blind randomized controlled phase 2/3 trial of AZD1222 (ChAdOx1 nCoV-19) in healthy adults. For TCRbeta chain sequencing, PBMC samples from trial participants were taken at day 0 and at day 28 after the second dose. The CDR3 regions of human TCRbeta chains were subjected to immunosequencing. The study's processing was this. Repertoire TCRs were matched against a reference library of SARS-CoV-2-specific TCRs generated with the MIRA antigen-specificity platform. Breadth was defined as the fraction of unique TCRs that were SARS-CoV-2-associated, and depth was defined as the fraction of total T cells that were SARS-CoV-2-associated. Each spike-specific TCR was assigned to its reactive spike region and to a CD4 or CD8 class using the MIRA data. Log10-transformed breadth and depth values were compared by one-way ANOVA with Sidak's multiple comparisons tests. The table was pulled from immuneACCESS by TCRdb, which kept in-frame rearrangements only. Such tables lose some clones; where checked, under half of the loss comes from unresolved V genes, and the rest has no known cause. V and J calls and clone size are given by that table; D and trimming were obtained from the DNA. The sample table lists some 31,000 clones, approximately 87% of them with a count of one. The ten largest clones represent around 15% of the sample.

The starting material was peripheral blood, obtained 28 days after the second AZD1222 dose. The chain joins TRBV7-9 to TRBJ1-1; TRBD1 is perhaps the D gene, given 5 matching bases. The TCR sequence derives from an adult who received the AZD1222 COVID-19 vaccine. CDR3 reads: CASSLPLGQQAGGNTEAFF. The nucleotides are TGTGCCAGCAGCTTACCCTTGGGTCAGCAGGCCGGGGGAAACACTGAAGCTTTCTTT. The full variable domain, with segments outside the CDR3 supplied by the reference TRBV7-9 and TRBJ1-1 proteins, appears as DTGVSQNPRHKITKRGQNVTFRCDPISEHNRLYWYRQTLGQGPEFLTYFQNEAQLEKSRLLSDRFSAERPKGSFSTLEIQRTEQGDSAMYLCASSLPLGQQAGGNTEAFFGQGTRLTVV.